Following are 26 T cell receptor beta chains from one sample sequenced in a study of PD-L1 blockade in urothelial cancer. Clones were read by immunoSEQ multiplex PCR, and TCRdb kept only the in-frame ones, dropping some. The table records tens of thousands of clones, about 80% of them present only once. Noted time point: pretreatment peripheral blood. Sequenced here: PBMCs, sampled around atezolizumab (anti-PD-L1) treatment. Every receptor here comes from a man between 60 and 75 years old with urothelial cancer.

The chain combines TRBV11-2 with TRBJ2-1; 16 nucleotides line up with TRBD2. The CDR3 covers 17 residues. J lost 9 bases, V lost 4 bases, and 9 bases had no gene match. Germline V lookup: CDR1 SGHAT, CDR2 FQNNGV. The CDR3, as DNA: TGTGCCAGCAGCTCGGGGACTAGCGGGAGGGCCATTAGTGAGCAGTTCTTC. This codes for CASSSGTSGRAISEQFF.

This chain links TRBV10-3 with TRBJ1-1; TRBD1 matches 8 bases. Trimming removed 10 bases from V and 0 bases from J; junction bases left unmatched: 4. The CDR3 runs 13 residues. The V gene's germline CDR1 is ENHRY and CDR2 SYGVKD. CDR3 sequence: CATTGGMNTEAFF. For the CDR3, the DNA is TGTGCCACTACAGGGGGGATGAACACTGAAGCTTTCTTT.

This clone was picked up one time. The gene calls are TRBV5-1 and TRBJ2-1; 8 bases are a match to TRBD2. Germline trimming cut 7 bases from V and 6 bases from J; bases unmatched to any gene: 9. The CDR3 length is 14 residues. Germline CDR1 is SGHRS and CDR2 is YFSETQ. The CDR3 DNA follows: TGCGCCAGCTCTATGGCGGGAGGTTCCAATGAGCAGTTCTTC. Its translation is CASSMAGGSNEQFF.

CDR3: CASSSRLEGTGELFF. In nucleotides, the CDR3 is TGTGCCAGCAGCTCACGACTCGAGGGCACCGGGGAGCTGTTTTTT. The chain combines TRBV7-2 with TRBJ2-2; a possible D gene is TRBD2 (5 bases). The CDR3 length is 15 residues. With 4 bases removed from V and 4 bases from J, the gap between germline ends came to 13 bases. Germline V gives CDR1 SGHTA, CDR2 FQGNSA.

In DNA form, the CDR3 reads TGTGCCAGCAGCCTCCCGGGGGTCGGACCCTCTGGGGCCAACGTCCTGACTTTC. It translates to CASSLPGVGPSGANVLTF. The rearrangement links TRBV25-1 to TRBJ2-6; the D gene is possibly TRBD2 (6 bases). Germline V gives CDR1 MGHDK, CDR2 SYGVNS. CDR3 length: 18 residues. Trimming pared 6 bases from V and 0 bases from J, leaving 18 bases between.

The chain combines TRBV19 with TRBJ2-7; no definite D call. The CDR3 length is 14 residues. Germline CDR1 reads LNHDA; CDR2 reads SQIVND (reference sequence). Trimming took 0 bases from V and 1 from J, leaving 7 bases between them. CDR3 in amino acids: CASSIDTVSYEQYF. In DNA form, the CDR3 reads TGTGCCAGTAGTATAGATACAGTGTCCTACGAGCAGTACTTC.

The CDR3 protein is CASSLNPGLNYGYTF. The CDR3 DNA follows: TGTGCCAGCAGCTTAAACCCAGGATTGAACTATGGCTACACCTTC. This chain uses TRBV7-3 with TRBJ1-2; D is undetermined. CDR3 length equals 15 residues. V was trimmed by 1 base and J by 2 bases, leaving 11 bases between them. Germline loops: CDR1 SGHTA, CDR2 FQGTGA.

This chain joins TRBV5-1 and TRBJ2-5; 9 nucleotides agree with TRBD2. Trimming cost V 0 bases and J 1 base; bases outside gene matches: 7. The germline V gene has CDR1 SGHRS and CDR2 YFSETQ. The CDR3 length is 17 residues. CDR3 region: CASSLGLAGRLQETQYF. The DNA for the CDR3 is TGCGCCAGCAGCTTGGGGCTAGCGGGGCGGCTCCAAGAGACCCAGTACTTC. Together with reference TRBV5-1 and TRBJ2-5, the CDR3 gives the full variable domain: KAGVTQTPRYLIKTRGQQVTLSCSPISGHRSVSWYQQTPGQGLQFLFEYFSETQRNKGNFPGRFSGRQFSNSRSEMNVSTLELGDSALYLCASSLGLAGRLQETQYFGPGTRLLVL.

The CDR3 region is CASSDRGPNQPQHF. For the CDR3, the DNA is TGTGCCAGCAGTGATAGGGGCCCAAATCAGCCCCAGCATTTT. The J gene is TRBJ1-5, the V gene TRBV6-1, with D possibly TRBD1 on 5 matching bases. V lost 3 bases and J 4 bases, leaving 10 bases between the germline ends. Germline CDR1 reads MNHNS; CDR2 reads SASEGT. The CDR3 has 14 amino acids.

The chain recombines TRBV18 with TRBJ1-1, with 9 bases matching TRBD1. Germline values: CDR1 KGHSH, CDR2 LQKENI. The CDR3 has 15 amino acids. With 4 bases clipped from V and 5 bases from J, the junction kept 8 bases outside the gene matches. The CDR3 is CASSRMTGGETEAFF. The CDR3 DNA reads TGTGCCAGCTCACGCATGACAGGGGGAGAGACTGAAGCTTTCTTT.

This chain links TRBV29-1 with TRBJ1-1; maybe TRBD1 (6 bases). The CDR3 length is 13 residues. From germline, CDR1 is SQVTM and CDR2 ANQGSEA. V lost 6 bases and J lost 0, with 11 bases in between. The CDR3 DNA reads TGCAGCGTCGCCAGGGGTTTGAACACTGAAGCTTTCTTT. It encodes CSVARGLNTEAFF.

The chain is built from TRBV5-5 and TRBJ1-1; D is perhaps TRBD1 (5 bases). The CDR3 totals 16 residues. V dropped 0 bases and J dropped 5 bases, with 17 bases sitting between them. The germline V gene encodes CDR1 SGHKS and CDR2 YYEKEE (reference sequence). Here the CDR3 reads CASSLELGRVETEAFF. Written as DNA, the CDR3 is TGTGCCAGCAGCTTGGAGCTCGGCAGGGTGGAAACTGAAGCTTTCTTT.

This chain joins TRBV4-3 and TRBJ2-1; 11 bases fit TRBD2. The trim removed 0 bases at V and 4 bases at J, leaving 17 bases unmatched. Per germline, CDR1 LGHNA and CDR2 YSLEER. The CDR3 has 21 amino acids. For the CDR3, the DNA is TGCGCCAGCAGCCAAGATAGTCCGGGACTAGCGGAGCGAGGTAGGTACAATGAGCAGTTCTTC. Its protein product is CASSQDSPGLAERGRYNEQFF.

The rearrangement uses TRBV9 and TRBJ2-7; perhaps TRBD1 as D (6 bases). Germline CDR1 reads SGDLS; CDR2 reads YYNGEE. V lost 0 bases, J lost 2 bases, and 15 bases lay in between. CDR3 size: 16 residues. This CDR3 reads CASSVAVTGGPYEQYF. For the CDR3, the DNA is TGTGCCAGCAGCGTAGCGGTGACTGGGGGCCCCTACGAGCAGTACTTC.

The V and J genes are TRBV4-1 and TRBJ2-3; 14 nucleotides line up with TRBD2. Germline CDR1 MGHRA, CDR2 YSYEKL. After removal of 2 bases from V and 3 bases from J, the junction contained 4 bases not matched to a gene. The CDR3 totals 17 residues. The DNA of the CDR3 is TGCGCCAGCAGCCAAACTGGGACTAGCGGGAGTACAGATACGCAGTATTTT. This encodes CASSQTGTSGSTDTQYF.

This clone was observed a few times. The CDR3, as DNA: TGTGCCAGCAGTACCGGACTAGGCATCTACAATGAGCAGTTCTTC. It yields the protein CASSTGLGIYNEQFF. V usage is TRBV2 and J usage is TRBJ2-1; TRBD2 matches at 7 bases. Per germline, CDR1 SNHLY and CDR2 FYNNEI. The junction had 7 bases not matched to a gene; V was cut back by 5 bases and J by 3 bases. The CDR3 length is 15 residues.

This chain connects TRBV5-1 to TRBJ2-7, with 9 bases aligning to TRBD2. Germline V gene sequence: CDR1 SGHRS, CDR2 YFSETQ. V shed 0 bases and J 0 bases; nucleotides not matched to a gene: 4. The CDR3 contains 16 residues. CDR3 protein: CASSLDPGLASYEQYF. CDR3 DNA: TGCGCCAGCAGCTTGGACCCGGGACTAGCCTCCTACGAGCAGTACTTC.

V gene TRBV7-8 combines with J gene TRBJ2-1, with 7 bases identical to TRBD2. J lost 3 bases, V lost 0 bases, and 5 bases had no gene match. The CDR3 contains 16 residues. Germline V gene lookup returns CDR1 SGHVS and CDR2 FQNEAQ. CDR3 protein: CASSLAMGEGYNEQFF. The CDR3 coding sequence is TGTGCCAGCAGCTTAGCGATGGGGGAGGGCTACAATGAGCAGTTCTTC.

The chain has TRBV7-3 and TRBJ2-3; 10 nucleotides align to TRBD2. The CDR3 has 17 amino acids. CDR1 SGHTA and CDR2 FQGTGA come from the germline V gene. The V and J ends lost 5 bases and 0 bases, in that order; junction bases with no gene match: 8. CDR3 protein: CASSHRLAGASTDTQYF. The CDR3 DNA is TGTGCCAGCAGCCACCGACTAGCGGGCGCTAGCACAGATACGCAGTATTTT.

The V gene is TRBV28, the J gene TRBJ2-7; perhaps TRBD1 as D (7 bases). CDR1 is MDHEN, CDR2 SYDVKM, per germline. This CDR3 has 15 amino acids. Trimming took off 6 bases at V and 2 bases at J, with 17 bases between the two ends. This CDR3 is CASRNSRGATYEQYF. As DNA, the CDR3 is TGTGCCAGCAGGAACTCCAGGGGGGCTACCTACGAGCAGTACTTC.

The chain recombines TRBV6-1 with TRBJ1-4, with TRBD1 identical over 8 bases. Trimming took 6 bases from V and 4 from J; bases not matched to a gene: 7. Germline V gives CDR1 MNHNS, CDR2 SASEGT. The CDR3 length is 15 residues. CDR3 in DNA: TGTGCCAGCAGCGTCAGGGGGCCCGATAATGAAAAACTGTTTTTT. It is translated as CASSVRGPDNEKLFF.

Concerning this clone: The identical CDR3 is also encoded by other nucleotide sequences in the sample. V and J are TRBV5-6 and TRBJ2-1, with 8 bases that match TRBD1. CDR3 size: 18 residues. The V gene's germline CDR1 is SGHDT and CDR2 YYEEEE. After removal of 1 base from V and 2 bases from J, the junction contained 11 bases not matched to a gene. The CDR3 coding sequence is TGTGCCAGCAGCTTGTTCCCCAGGACAGGGAACCCCTACAATGAGCAGTTCTTC. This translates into CASSLFPRTGNPYNEQFF.

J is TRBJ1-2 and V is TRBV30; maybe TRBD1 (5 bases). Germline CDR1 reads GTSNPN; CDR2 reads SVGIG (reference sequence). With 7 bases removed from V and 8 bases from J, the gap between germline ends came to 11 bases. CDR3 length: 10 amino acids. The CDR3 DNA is TGTGCCTCCCCGGGGGAGGGCTACACCTTC. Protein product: CASPGEGYTF. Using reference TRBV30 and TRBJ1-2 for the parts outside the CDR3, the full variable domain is SQTIHQWPATLVQPVGSPLSLECTVEGTSNPNLYWYRQAAGRGLQLLFYSVGIGQISSEVPQNLSASRPQDRQFILSSKKLLLSDSGFYLCASPGEGYTFGSGTRLTVV.

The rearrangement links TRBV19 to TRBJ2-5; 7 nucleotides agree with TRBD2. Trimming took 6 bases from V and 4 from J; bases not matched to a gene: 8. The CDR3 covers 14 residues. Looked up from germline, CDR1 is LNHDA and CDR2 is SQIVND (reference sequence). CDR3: CASSSLSGAETQYF. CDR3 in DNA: TGTGCCAGTAGCTCGTTAAGCGGGGCAGAGACCCAGTACTTC.

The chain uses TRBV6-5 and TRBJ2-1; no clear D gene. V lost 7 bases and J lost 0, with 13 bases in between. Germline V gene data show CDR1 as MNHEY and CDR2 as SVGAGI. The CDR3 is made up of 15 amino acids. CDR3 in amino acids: CASMAAEISYNEQFF. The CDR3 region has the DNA TGTGCCAGCATGGCGGCAGAAATCTCCTACAATGAGCAGTTCTTC.

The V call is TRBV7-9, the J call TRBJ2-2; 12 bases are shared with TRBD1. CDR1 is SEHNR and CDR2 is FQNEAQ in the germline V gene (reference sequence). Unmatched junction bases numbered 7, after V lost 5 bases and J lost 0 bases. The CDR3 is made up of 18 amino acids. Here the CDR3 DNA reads TGTGCCAGCAGCGATACCGGGACAGGGGGCGCGAACACCGGGGAGCTGTTTTTT. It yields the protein CASSDTGTGGANTGELFF.